These 3 T cell receptor beta chains originate from one sample sequenced in a study of human thymus T cells. Assay: immunoSEQ multiplex PCR; the TCRdb copy retains only in-frame clones and omits some. The data hold about 60,000 clones, with about 94% observed a single time. Material: blood. These receptors came from a boy under two years old with a congenital heart defect but otherwise immunologically healthy.

The chain joins TRBV19 to TRBJ2-5; D call uncertain. This CDR3 contains 12 residues. Deletions cut 10 bases from V and 1 base from J, with 10 bases between. CDR1 and CDR2 from the germline V gene are LNHDA and SQIVND (reference sequence). For the CDR3, the DNA is TGTGCCATTCATGGGCCCCAAGAGACCCAGTACTTC. Translated: CAIHGPQETQYF. The whole variable domain, remainder taken from reference TRBV19 and TRBJ2-5, is DGGITQSPKYLFRKEGQNVTLSCEQNLNHDAMYWYRQDPGQGLRLIYYSQIVNDFQKGDIAEGYSVSREKKESFPLTVTSAQKNPTAFYLCAIHGPQETQYFGPGTRLLVL.

The chain couples TRBV19 to TRBJ2-7; tentatively, D is TRBD1 or TRBD2 (6 bases each). V lost 5 bases, J lost 10 bases, and 24 bases lay in between. The CDR3 length is 15 residues. Per germline, CDR1 LNHDA and CDR2 SQIVND (reference sequence). This CDR3 reads CASSGGPDSQKIQYF. Here the CDR3 DNA reads TGTGCCAGTAGTGGGGGGCCTGACAGTCAGAAAATTCAGTACTTC.

The rearrangement joins TRBV27 to TRBJ2-5; 8 nucleotides line up with TRBD2. CDR1 is MNHEY, CDR2 SMNVEV, per germline (reference sequence). V lost 2 bases, J lost 2 bases, and 7 bases stayed unmatched. CDR3 length equals 16 residues. The CDR3 sequence is CASSLRGIAGQETQYF. Here the CDR3 DNA reads TGTGCCAGCAGTTTAAGGGGAATAGCGGGGCAAGAGACCCAGTACTTC.